Below are 27 T cell receptor beta chains sequenced from a single sample in a study of blood T cell repertoires in COVID-19. This table comes from immunoSEQ multiplex PCR, and its TCRdb copy is limited to in-frame clones, with some not included. Here the sample spans approximately 11,000 clones, about four fifths being singletons. The sequenced sample consisted of peripheral blood. These receptor sequences come from an older woman with acute or convalescent COVID-19.

The rearrangement links TRBV18 to TRBJ1-2, with D hard to call. Trimming pared 2 bases from V and 2 bases from J, leaving 9 bases between. The CDR3 contains 14 residues. CDR1 KGHSH and CDR2 LQKENI come from the germline V gene. This CDR3 is CASSPKIANYGYTF. In nucleotides, the CDR3 is TGTGCCAGCTCACCAAAAATAGCCAACTATGGCTACACCTTC. Based on the CDR3 plus reference TRBV18 and TRBJ1-2, the full variable domain is NAGVMQNPRHLVRRRGQEARLRCSPMKGHSHVYWYRQLPEEGLKFMVYLQKENIIDESGMPKERFSAEFPKEGPSILRIQQVVRGDSAAYFCASSPKIANYGYTFGSGTRLTVV.

CDR3 nucleotide sequence: TGTGCCAGTAGTAAACAGGCTGGTGAAAAACTGTTTTTT. Translation: CASSKQAGEKLFF. The chain recombines TRBV19 with TRBJ1-4; tentatively, D is TRBD1 (5 bases). The CDR3 has 13 residues. V was clipped by 4 bases and J by 7 bases, with 10 bases between them. CDR1 and CDR2 from the germline V gene are LNHDA and SQIVND (reference sequence).

The V call is TRBV11-2, the J call TRBJ1-5; weak D call: TRBD1 (5 bases). The CDR3 length is 14 residues. CDR1 and CDR2 from the germline V gene are SGHAT and FQNNGV. V gave up 1 base and J gave up 6 bases, with 10 bases separating them. The CDR3 bases are TGTGCCAGCAGCTTAGGGCAGGGTCGTCAGCCCCAGCATTTT. Translation: CASSLGQGRQPQHF.

The gene calls are TRBV24-1 and TRBJ2-1; 7 nucleotides match TRBD1. The V segment lost 3 bases and the J segment 4 bases; nucleotides outside the gene matches: 5. The germline V gene has CDR1 KGHDR and CDR2 SFDVKD. CDR3 length: 15 residues. The CDR3 DNA is TGTGCCACCAGTGATCCGGGACAGTCATACAATGAGCAGTTCTTC. Residues: CATSDPGQSYNEQFF.

The rearrangement joins TRBV30 to TRBJ2-2; TRBD1 matches 9 bases. J lost 3 bases, V lost 5 bases, and 7 bases had no gene match. Looked up from germline, CDR1 is GTSNPN and CDR2 is SVGIG (reference sequence). The CDR3 is made up of 15 amino acids. The CDR3 is CAWDTGGLDTGELFF. CDR3 sequence (DNA): TGTGCCTGGGATACAGGGGGCTTGGACACCGGGGAGCTGTTTTTT.

DNA of the CDR3: TGTGCCAGCAGTTTAGTTAGTAGCGGGGGGCAAGAGACCCAGTACTTC. Its protein is CASSLVSSGGQETQYF. The chain recombines TRBV27 with TRBJ2-5; 10 bases match TRBD2. V shed 2 bases and J 2 bases; nucleotides not matched to a gene: 5. Germline CDR1 MNHEY, CDR2 SMNVEV (reference sequence). The CDR3 contains 16 residues.

The genes are TRBV6-6 and TRBJ2-7; weak D call: TRBD2 (6 bases). This CDR3 has 14 amino acids. Trimming removed 2 bases at V and 7 bases at J, with 15 bases between. Looked up from germline, CDR1 is MNHNY and CDR2 is SVGAGI (reference sequence). The CDR3 bases are TGTGCCAGCAGTTACCCGGAGGGTAGGGTTGAGCAGTACTTC. It specifies CASSYPEGRVEQYF.

The rearrangement joins TRBV28 to TRBJ1-5; 7 nucleotides agree with TRBD1. J gave up 2 bases and V 5 bases, and 6 bases lay outside the gene matches. CDR3 length: 15 residues. Germline CDR1 MDHEN, CDR2 SYDVKM. The CDR3: CASSLTGTGNQPQHF. In nucleotides, the CDR3 is TGTGCCAGCAGTCTTACCGGGACAGGCAATCAGCCCCAGCATTTT.

The V gene is TRBV5-1, the J gene TRBJ1-6; 7 bases fit TRBD1. CDR1 and CDR2 (germline): SGHRS, YFSETQ. Germline trimming cut 0 bases from V and 5 bases from J; bases unmatched to any gene: 8. This CDR3 comprises 17 residues. CDR3 coding DNA: TGCGCCAGCAGCTTGGGACAGGGCGGTAAAAATAATTCACCCCTCCACTTT. Amino acid sequence: CASSLGQGGKNNSPLHF.

The chain carries TRBV7-9 and TRBJ2-1, with D possibly TRBD1 on 5 matching bases. The germline V gene encodes CDR1 SEHNR and CDR2 FQNEAQ (reference sequence). This CDR3 spans 19 amino acids. The germline V and J ends were trimmed by 2 bases and 0 bases, with 20 bases remaining between them. CDR3 coding DNA: TGTGCCAGCAGCTTAAGTCTTTTAAACAGGCCTAGCTCCTACAATGAGCAGTTCTTC. Translation gives CASSLSLLNRPSSYNEQFF.

The chain recombines TRBV7-8 with TRBJ1-1; TRBD1 matches 10 bases. The CDR3 contains 15 residues. CDR1 is SGHVS and CDR2 is FQNEAQ in the germline V gene. J lost 3 bases, V lost 5 bases, and 6 bases had no gene match. The CDR3 DNA reads as TGTGCCAGCAGCCCGACAGGGGGCCTACACACTGAAGCTTTCTTT. This encodes CASSPTGGLHTEAFF.

Turning to this clone: The sample holds other DNA sequences that translate to the same CDR3. This rearrangement joins TRBV3-1 (or the pseudogene TRBV3-2) to TRBJ2-1; tentative D call: TRBD1 (6 bases). In germline, CDR1 is LGHDT, CDR2 YNNKEL (reference sequence). CDR3 length: 14 amino acids. V gave up 3 bases and J gave up 3 bases, with 9 bases separating them. This chain's CDR3 is CASSQRTVYNEQFF. The CDR3 nucleotides are TGTGCCAGCAGCCAGCGGACAGTCTACAATGAGCAGTTCTTC.

This CDR3 is CASSLSGTGSYEQYF. The CDR3, as DNA: TGCGCCAGCAGCTTATCCGGGACAGGGTCCTACGAGCAGTACTTC. The genes are TRBV5-1 and TRBJ2-7; 9 bases agree with TRBD1. CDR1 SGHRS and CDR2 YFSETQ come from the germline V gene. There are 15 residues in the CDR3. V lost 2 bases, J lost 1 base, and 4 bases stayed unmatched.

The rearrangement links TRBV6-5 to TRBJ2-3; D is perhaps TRBD1 (6 bases). Germline V gene sequence: CDR1 MNHEY, CDR2 SVGAGI. The CDR3 has 14 residues. V lost 6 bases and J 0 bases, leaving 10 bases between the germline ends. DNA for the CDR3: TGTGCCAGCAGCAAACAGGGAAGCACAGATACGCAGTATTTT. Translation: CASSKQGSTDTQYF.

This chain connects TRBV19 to TRBJ2-7; 7 positions match TRBD2. CDR1 LNHDA and CDR2 SQIVND come from the germline V gene (reference sequence). J was trimmed by 4 bases and V by 6 bases; bases with no gene match: 9. This CDR3 region has 14 residues. In nucleotides, the CDR3 is TGTGCCAGTAGCTGGACTAGAGGGCCGTACGAGCAGTACTTC. Translation gives CASSWTRGPYEQYF.

V gene TRBV12-3 or TRBV12-4 combines with J gene TRBJ1-1; D is undetermined. V was pared by 2 bases and J by 5 bases, with 6 bases between. This CDR3 has 12 residues. The CDR3 DNA reads TGTGCCAGCAGTTTACGGAGGACTGAAGCTTTCTTT. Amino acids: CASSLRRTEAFF.

In this sample, this clone turned up once. The CDR3 DNA follows: TGTGCCAGCAGTATCCGAGAGCAGCCCCAGCATTTT. Translated: CASSIREQPQHF. This chain links TRBV28 with TRBJ1-5, with D unclear. The CDR3 consists of 12 residues. V gave up 5 bases and J gave up 7 bases, with 9 bases separating them. The germline V gene encodes CDR1 MDHEN and CDR2 SYDVKM.

The chain combines TRBV12-3 or TRBV12-4 with TRBJ2-3; TRBD1 matches 7 bases. The junction had 1 base not matched to a gene; V was cut back by 5 bases and J by 5 bases. CDR3 size: 12 residues. In DNA, the CDR3 is TGTGCCAGCAGTCCAGGGGGAGATACGCAGTATTTT. This encodes CASSPGGDTQYF.

CDR3 nucleotides: TGCGCCAGCAGCCGGGCCCCGGGGGATCAAGAGACCCAGTACTTC. Protein: CASSRAPGDQETQYF. The chain carries TRBV5-1 and TRBJ2-5, with a possible D match to TRBD2 (6 bases). The CDR3 is 15 residues long. Trimming pared 4 bases from V and 2 bases from J, leaving 15 bases between. Germline loops: CDR1 SGHRS, CDR2 YFSETQ.

The V call is TRBV5-1, the J call TRBJ1-6; maybe TRBD1 (5 bases). Per germline, CDR1 SGHRS and CDR2 YFSETQ. This CDR3 is 16 amino acids long. Trimming removed 0 bases at V and 8 bases at J, with 15 bases between. The CDR3 bases are TGCGCCAGCAGCTTGGCCGGGCCAGGGTATTATTCACCCCTCCACTTT. Its translation is CASSLAGPGYYSPLHF.

This rearrangement joins TRBV7-9 to TRBJ2-5, with D uncertain. The CDR3 extends over 12 amino acids. CDR1 is SEHNR, CDR2 FQNEAQ, per germline (reference sequence). The V end was cut by 4 bases, the J end by 9 bases, with 12 bases between. In DNA form, the CDR3 reads TGTGCCAGCAGCTCGTCCGGAGTGGCCCAGTACTTC. Its translation: CASSSSGVAQYF.

The J gene is TRBJ1-1, the V gene TRBV6-6, with D possibly matching TRBD1 (5 bases). Germline CDR1 is MNHNY and CDR2 is SVGAGI (reference sequence). The CDR3 loop spans 16 amino acids. The germline V and J ends were trimmed by 0 bases and 5 bases, with 16 bases remaining between them. The DNA of the CDR3 is TGTGCCAGCAGTTACTCGAGTATAGCAGGGAGGACTGAAGCTTTCTTT. Translated, it gives CASSYSSIAGRTEAFF.

The J gene is TRBJ1-2, the V gene TRBV3-1 (or the pseudogene TRBV3-2); D uncertain. Looked up from germline, CDR1 is LGHDT and CDR2 is YNNKEL (reference sequence). V was shortened by 0 bases and J by 1 base, with 9 bases between the two germline ends. The CDR3 has 15 amino acids. The CDR3 sequence is CASSQERRGNYGYTF. In DNA, the CDR3 is TGTGCCAGCAGCCAAGAGAGGCGTGGTAACTATGGCTACACCTTC.

This chain links TRBV9 with TRBJ2-1, with 7 nucleotides matching TRBD2. This CDR3 comprises 14 residues. The ends lost 2 bases at V and 6 bases at J; junction bases unmatched: 5. Looked up from germline, CDR1 is SGDLS and CDR2 is YYNGEE. CDR3 sequence (DNA): TGTGCCAGCAGCGTGGGAGGGGACCCCAATGAGCAGTTCTTC. It yields the protein CASSVGGDPNEQFF.

The V gene is TRBV11-2, the J gene TRBJ2-7; no firm D call. Trimming left V 4 bases short and J 4 bases short, with 11 bases between. CDR3 length equals 13 residues. Germline V lookup: CDR1 SGHAT, CDR2 FQNNGV. The CDR3 DNA reads as TGTGCCAGCAGCTCCCCCCCCTATTACGAGCAGTACTTC. Translation gives CASSSPPYYEQYF.

The chain employs TRBV2 and TRBJ2-3; TRBD2 matches 11 bases. The V and J ends lost 5 bases and 5 bases, in that order; junction bases with no gene match: 9. The CDR3 totals 16 residues. Germline V gene sequence: CDR1 SNHLY, CDR2 FYNNEI. This CDR3 reads CASSFSGGGAGDTQYF. The CDR3 DNA reads as TGTGCCAGCAGTTTTAGCGGGGGGGGCGCGGGAGATACGCAGTATTTT.

The rearrangement uses TRBV27 and TRBJ1-1; no firm D call. The germline CDR1 and CDR2 sequences are MNHEY and SMNVEV (reference sequence). The CDR3 spans 16 residues. The V and J ends lost 5 bases and 2 bases respectively, with 18 bases between them. In DNA, the CDR3 is TGTGCCAGCAGTCCCGGGAGCGGCGTCCTCAACACTGAAGCTTTCTTT. This gives the protein CASSPGSGVLNTEAFF.